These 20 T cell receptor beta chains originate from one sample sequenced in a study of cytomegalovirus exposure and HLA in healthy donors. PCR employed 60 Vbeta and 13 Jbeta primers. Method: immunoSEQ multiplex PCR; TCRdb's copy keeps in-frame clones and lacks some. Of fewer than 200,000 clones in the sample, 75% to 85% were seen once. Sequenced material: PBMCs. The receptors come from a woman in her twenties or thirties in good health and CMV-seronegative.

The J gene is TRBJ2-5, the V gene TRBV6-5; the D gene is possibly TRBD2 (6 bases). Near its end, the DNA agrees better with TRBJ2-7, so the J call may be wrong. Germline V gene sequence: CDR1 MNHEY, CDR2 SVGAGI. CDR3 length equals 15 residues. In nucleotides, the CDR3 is TGTGCCAGCTCAGCCGGGGGAGCGGGTTCCTACGAGCAGTACTTC. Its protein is CASSAGGAGSYEQYF.

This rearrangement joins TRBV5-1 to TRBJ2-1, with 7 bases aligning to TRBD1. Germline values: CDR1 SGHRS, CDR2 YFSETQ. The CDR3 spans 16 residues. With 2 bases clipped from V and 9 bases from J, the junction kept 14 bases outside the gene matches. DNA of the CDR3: TGCGCCAGCAGCTTTGAGGGGGCCCGTGGTGGGGTTGAGCAGTTCTTC. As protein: CASSFEGARGGVEQFF.

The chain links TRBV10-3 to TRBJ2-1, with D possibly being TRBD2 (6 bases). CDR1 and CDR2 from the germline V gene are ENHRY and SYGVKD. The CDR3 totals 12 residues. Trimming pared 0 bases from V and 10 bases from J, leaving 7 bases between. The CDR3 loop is CAISESREEQFF. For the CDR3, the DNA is TGTGCCATCAGTGAGTCGCGGGAAGAGCAGTTCTTC.

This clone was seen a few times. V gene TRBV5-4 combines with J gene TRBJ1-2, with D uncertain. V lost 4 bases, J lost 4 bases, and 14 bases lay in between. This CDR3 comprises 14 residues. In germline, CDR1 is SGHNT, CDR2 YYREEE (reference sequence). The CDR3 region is CASSPPQGGYGYTF. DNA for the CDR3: TGTGCCAGCAGCCCACCTCAAGGAGGCTATGGCTACACCTTC. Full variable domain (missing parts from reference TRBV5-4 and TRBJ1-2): ETGVTQSPTHLIKTRGQQVTLRCSSQSGHNTVSWYQQALGQGPQFIFQYYREEENGRGNFPPRFSGLQFPNYSSELNVNALELDDSALYLCASSPPQGGYGYTFGSGTRLTVV.

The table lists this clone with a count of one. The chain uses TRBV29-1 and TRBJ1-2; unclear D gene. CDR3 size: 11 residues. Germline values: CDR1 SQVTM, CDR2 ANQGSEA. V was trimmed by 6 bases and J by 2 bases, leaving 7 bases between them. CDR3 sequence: CSVVQNYGYTF. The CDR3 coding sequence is TGCAGCGTGGTACAGAACTATGGCTACACCTTC.

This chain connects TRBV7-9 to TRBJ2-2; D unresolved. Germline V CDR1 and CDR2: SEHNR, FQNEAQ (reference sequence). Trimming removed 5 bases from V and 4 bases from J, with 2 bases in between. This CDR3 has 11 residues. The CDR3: CASSLTGELFF. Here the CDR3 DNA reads TGTGCCAGCAGCCTCACCGGGGAGCTGTTTTTT.

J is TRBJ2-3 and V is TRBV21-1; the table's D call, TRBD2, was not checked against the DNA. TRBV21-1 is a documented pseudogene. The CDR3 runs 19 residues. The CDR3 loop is CASSKIRPAGRFGTDTQYF. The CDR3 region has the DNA TGTGCCAGCAGCAAAATTCGTCCGGCAGGGAGGTTCGGGACAGATACGCAGTATTTT.

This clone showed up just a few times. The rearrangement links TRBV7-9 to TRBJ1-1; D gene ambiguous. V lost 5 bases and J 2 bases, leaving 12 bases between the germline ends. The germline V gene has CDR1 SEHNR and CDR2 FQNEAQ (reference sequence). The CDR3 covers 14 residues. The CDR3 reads CASSPYPGNTEAFF. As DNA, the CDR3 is TGTGCCAGCAGCCCATACCCAGGTAACACTGAAGCTTTCTTT.

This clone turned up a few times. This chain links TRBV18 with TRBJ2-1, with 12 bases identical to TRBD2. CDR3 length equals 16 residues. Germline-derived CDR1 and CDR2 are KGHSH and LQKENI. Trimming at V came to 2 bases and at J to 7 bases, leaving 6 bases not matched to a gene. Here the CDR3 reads CASSPSLAGGINEQFF. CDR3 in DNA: TGTGCCAGCTCACCATCACTAGCGGGAGGAATTAATGAGCAGTTCTTC. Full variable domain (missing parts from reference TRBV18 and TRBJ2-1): NAGVMQNPRHLVRRRGQEARLRCSPMKGHSHVYWYRQLPEEGLKFMVYLQKENIIDESGMPKERFSAEFPKEGPSILRIQQVVRGDSAAYFCASSPSLAGGINEQFFGPGTRLTVL.

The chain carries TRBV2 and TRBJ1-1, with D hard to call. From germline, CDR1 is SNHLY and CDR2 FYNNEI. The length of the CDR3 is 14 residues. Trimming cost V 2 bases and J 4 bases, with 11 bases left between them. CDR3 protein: CASSERGSVTEAFF. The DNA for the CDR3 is TGTGCCAGCAGTGAACGCGGATCGGTCACTGAAGCTTTCTTT.

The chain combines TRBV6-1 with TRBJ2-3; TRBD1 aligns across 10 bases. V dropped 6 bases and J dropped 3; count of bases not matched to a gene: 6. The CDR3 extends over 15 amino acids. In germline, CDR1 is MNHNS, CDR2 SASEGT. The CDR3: CASRERQGATDTQYF. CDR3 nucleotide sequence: TGTGCCAGCAGAGAGCGACAGGGGGCTACAGATACGCAGTATTTT.

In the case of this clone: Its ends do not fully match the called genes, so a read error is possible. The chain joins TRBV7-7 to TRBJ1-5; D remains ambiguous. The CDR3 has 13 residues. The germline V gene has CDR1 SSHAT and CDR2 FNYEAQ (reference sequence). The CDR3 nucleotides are TGTGCTAGCAGTCGAGGGATTGATCAGCCCCAGCATTTT. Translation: CASSRGIDQPQHF.

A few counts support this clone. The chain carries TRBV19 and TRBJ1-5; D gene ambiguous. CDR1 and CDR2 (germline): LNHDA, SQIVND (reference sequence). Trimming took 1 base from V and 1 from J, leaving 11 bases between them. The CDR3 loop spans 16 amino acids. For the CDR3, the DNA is TGTGCCAGTAGTATAGCTCGGGTTTTGAGCAATCAGCCCCAGCATTTT. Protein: CASSIARVLSNQPQHF.

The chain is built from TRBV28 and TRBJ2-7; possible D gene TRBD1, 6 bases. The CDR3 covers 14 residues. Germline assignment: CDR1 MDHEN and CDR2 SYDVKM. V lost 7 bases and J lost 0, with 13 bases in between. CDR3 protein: CASTHRASSYEQYF. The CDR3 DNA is TGTGCCAGCACCCACAGGGCAAGCTCCTACGAGCAGTACTTC.

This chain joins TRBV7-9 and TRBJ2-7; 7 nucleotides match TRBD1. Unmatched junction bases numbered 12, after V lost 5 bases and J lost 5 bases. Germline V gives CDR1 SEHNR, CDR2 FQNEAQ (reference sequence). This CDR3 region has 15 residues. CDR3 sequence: CASSPRATGVHEQYF. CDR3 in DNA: TGTGCCAGCAGCCCACGGGCAACAGGGGTCCACGAGCAGTACTTC.

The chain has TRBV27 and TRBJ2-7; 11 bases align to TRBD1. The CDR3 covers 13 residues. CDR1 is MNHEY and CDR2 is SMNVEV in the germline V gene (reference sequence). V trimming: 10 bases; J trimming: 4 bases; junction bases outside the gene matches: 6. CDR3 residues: CATTGTGGYEQYF. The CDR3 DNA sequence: TGTGCCACGACGGGGACAGGGGGATACGAGCAGTACTTC.

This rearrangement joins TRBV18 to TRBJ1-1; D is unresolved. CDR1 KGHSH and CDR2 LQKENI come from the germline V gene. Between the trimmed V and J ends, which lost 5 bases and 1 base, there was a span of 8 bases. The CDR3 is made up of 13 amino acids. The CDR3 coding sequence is TGTGCCAGCTCAGCGGACTCGAACACTGAAGCTTTCTTT. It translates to CASSADSNTEAFF.

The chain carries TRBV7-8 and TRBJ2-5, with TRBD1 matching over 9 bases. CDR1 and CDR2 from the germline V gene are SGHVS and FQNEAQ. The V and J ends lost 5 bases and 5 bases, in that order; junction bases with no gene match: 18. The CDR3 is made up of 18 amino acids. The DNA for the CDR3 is TGTGCCAGCAGCACTGGCTCCCACGCCCGGGACAGGGCCGAGACCCAGTACTTC. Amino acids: CASSTGSHARDRAETQYF.

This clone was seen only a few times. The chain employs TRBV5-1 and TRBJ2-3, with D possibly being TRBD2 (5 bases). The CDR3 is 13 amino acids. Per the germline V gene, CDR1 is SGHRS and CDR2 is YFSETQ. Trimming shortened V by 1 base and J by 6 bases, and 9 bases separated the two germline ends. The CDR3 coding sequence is TGCGCCAGCAGCTTGAGTTCGGGGGATACGCAGTATTTT. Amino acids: CASSLSSGDTQYF.

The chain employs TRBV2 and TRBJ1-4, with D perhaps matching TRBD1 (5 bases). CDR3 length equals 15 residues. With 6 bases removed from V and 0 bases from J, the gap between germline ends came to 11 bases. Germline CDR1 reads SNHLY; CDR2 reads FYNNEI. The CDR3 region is CASRRQSTTNEKLFF. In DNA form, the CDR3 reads TGTGCCAGCAGACGACAGAGCACAACTAATGAAAAACTGTTTTTT. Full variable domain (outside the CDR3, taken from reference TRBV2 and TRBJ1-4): EPEVTQTPSHQVTQMGQEVILRCVPISNHLYFYWYRQILGQKVEFLVSFYNNEISEKSEIFDDQFSVERPDGSNFTLKIRSTKLEDSAMYFCASRRQSTTNEKLFFGSGTQLSVL.